Below, 7 T cell receptor beta chains from the same sample are listed, as sequenced in a study of T cell responses to AZD1222 COVID-19 vaccine (dated by TCRdb to the early 2020s). Library creation used the immunoSEQ multiplex PCR assay. What TCRdb holds here is the immuneACCESS table cut down to in-frame rearrangements. Part of the clones is not present; checked against another copy, under half of the missing clones reflect an unresolved V gene, and the others are unexplained. The sample table holds about 120,000 clones, of which 92% were seen once. The top ten clonotypes cover 11% to 15% of the sample. The time point label corresponds to: baseline before first vaccination. The input for sequencing was peripheral blood, taken on day 0 of AZD1222 vaccination. These TCRs come from an adult in good health.

This chain joins TRBV9 and TRBJ2-1; tentative D call: TRBD2 (5 bases). The germline V and J ends were trimmed by 0 bases and 2 bases, with 9 bases remaining between them. The CDR3 is made up of 15 amino acids. Germline values: CDR1 SGDLS, CDR2 YYNGEE. CDR3 amino acids: CASSVDPGTYNEQFF. CDR3 bases: TGTGCCAGCAGCGTAGACCCGGGAACCTACAATGAGCAGTTCTTC.

The chain joins TRBV7-6 to TRBJ2-1, with TRBD2 matching 12 bases. Germline lookup yields CDR1 SGHVS and CDR2 FNYEAQ. Germline trimming cut 0 bases from V and 0 bases from J; bases unmatched to any gene: 9. This CDR3 has 20 amino acids. The CDR3 reads CASSLAALAGGPFSYNEQFF. The CDR3 DNA sequence: TGTGCCAGCAGCTTAGCGGCGCTAGCGGGGGGGCCGTTCTCCTACAATGAGCAGTTCTTC.

The chain combines TRBV18 with TRBJ1-5; D gene unclear. This CDR3 has 15 amino acids. Germline loops: CDR1 KGHSH, CDR2 LQKENI. The V end lost 2 bases, the J end lost 4 bases, and 12 bases lay between the germline ends. The CDR3 bases are TGTGCCAGCTCACCAGCGTACGGGGAAAATCAGCCCCAGCATTTT. The encoded protein is CASSPAYGENQPQHF.

The chain links TRBV5-5 to TRBJ1-3, with D possibly TRBD1 on 5 matching bases. From germline, CDR1 is SGHKS and CDR2 YYEKEE (reference sequence). There are 15 residues in the CDR3. V was trimmed by 0 bases and J by 2 bases, leaving 9 bases between them. The CDR3 nucleotides are TGTGCCAGCAGCTTGGATCAGGGAACTGGAAACACCATATATTTT. It encodes CASSLDQGTGNTIYF.

This clone was seen a single time. The chain couples TRBV7-6 to TRBJ2-3, with 13 bases lining up with TRBD2. V dropped 5 bases and J dropped 3; count of bases not matched to a gene: 5. CDR1 and CDR2 (germline): SGHVS, FNYEAQ. There are 16 residues in the CDR3. CDR3 region: CASSTLTSGGTDTQYF. The CDR3 DNA sequence: TGTGCCAGCAGCACCTTGACTAGCGGGGGGACAGATACGCAGTATTTT.

V is TRBV7-6 and J is TRBJ1-1; 7 bases fit TRBD1. The CDR3 has 14 amino acids. Germline V gives CDR1 SGHVS, CDR2 FNYEAQ. Trimming removed 1 base from V and 8 bases from J; junction bases left unmatched: 7. The CDR3 DNA sequence: TGTGCCAGCAGCTTAGGTAGAAACAGGGGCGAAGCTTTCTTT. Translated, it gives CASSLGRNRGEAFF.

This clone appeared a single time. This chain uses TRBV7-6 with TRBJ2-1; 15 bases are a match to TRBD2. The CDR3 has 15 residues. V shed 4 bases and J 7 bases; nucleotides not matched to a gene: 2. The germline V gene has CDR1 SGHVS and CDR2 FNYEAQ. The CDR3 DNA sequence: TGTGCCAGCAGCTCAGGGACTAGCGGGGGGAATGAGCAGTTCTTC. It codes for CASSSGTSGGNEQFF.